This T cell receptor beta chain was profiled in a study of blood T cell repertoires in COVID-19. Looking at the study overall: In each case, the material was cDNA or gDNA derived from T cells, B-cell-depleted T cells, or PBMCs.

This CDR3 is 14 amino acids long. Germline CDR1 reads SGHRS; CDR2 reads YFSETQ. The junction had 7 bases not matched to a gene; V was cut back by 4 bases and J by 7 bases. Adults between about 18 and 95 years of age took part from under 30 US areas. Participants reported their clinical history, and cohort assignment relied on those reports. Using immunoSEQ multiplex PCR, the repertoire was profiled, and TCRdb retains in-frame clones only, with some absent. The table has around 160,000 clones, about four fifths seen once; the top ten hold 5.8%. The sequenced material came from PBMCs or T cells enriched from blood (not recorded which). This TCR derives from a woman aged 45-60 years who had been exposed to COVID-19. The rearrangement uses TRBV5-1 and TRBJ1-5; TRBD1 matches 8 bases. The CDR3 DNA reads TGCGCCAGCAGCCTAACAGGGGGAAGACAGCCCCAGCATTTT. It yields the protein CASSLTGGRQPQHF. Full variable domain (missing parts from reference TRBV5-1 and TRBJ1-5): KAGVTQTPRYLIKTRGQQVTLSCSPISGHRSVSWYQQTPGQGLQFLFEYFSETQRNKGNFPGRFSGRQFSNSRSEMNVSTLELGDSALYLCASSLTGGRQPQHFGDGTRLSIL.